The sequence of this TCR beta chain was determined in a study of neoadjuvant nivolumab and ipilimumab in lung cancer. A note on this clone: Its antigen remains unknown.

The CDR3 totals 14 residues. Germline V lookup: CDR1 MGHRA, CDR2 YSYEKL. Trimming left V 2 bases short and J 5 bases short, with 12 bases between. Generated by immunoSEQ multiplex PCR, the TCRdb table keeps only in-frame clones and is missing some. Here the sample spans roughly 49,000 clones, roughly 90% being singletons. General observations from the study: Only two of four nivolumab-treated tumors gained richness and clonality by surgery. Resected tumors had greater TCR richness and clonality than uninvolved lung. Only a single major-pathologic-response sample was available for clonality analysis.

The source is an adult with non-small cell lung cancer. Some clones in this sample may be carry-over from other donors' samples. This chain links TRBV4-1 with TRBJ2-5; D unresolved. The specimen was blood, collected before neoadjuvant nivolumab, alone or with ipilimumab. CDR3 DNA: TGCGCCAGCAGCCAAACCACACCCCCGGAGACCCAGTACTTC. Translating it yields CASSQTTPPETQYF.